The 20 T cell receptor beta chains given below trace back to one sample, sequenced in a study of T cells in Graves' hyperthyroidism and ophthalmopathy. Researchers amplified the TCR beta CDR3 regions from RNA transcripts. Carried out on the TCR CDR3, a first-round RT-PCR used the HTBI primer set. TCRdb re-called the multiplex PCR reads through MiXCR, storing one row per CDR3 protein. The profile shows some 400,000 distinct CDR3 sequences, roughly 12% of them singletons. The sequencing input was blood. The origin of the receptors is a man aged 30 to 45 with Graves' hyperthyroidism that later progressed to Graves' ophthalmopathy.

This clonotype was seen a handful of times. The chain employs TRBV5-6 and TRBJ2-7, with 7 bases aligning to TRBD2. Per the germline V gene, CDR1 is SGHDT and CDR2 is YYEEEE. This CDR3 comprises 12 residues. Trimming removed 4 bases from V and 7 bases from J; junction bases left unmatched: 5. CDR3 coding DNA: TGTGCCAGCAGCGGCAACGGGGGGGAGCAGTACTTC. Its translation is CASSGNGGEQYF.

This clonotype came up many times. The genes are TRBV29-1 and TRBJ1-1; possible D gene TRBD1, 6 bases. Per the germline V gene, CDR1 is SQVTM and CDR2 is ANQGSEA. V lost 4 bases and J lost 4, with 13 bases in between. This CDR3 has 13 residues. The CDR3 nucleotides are TGCAGCGTTGTTGGGGGCATAGGCACTGAAGCTTTCTTT. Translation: CSVVGGIGTEAFF. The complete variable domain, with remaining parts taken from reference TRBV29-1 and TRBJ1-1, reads SAVISQKPSRDICQRGTSLTIQCQVDSQVTMMFWYRQQPGQSLTLIATANQGSEATYESGFVIDKFPISRPNLTFSTLTVSNMSPEDSSIYLCSVVGGIGTEAFFGQGTRLTVV.

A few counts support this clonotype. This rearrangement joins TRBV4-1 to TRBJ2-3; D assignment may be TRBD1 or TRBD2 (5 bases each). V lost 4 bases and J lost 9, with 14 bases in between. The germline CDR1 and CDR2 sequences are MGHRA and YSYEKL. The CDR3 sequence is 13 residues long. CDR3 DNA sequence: TGCGCCAGCAGCCCCGAGGACTGGACAACGCAGTATTTT. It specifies CASSPEDWTTQYF.

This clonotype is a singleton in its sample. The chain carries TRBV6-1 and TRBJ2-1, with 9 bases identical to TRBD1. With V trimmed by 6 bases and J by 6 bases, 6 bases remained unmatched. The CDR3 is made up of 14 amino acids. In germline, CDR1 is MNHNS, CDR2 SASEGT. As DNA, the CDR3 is TGTGCCAGCAGCCGGACAGGGGTCGGCAATGAGCAGTTCTTC. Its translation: CASSRTGVGNEQFF.

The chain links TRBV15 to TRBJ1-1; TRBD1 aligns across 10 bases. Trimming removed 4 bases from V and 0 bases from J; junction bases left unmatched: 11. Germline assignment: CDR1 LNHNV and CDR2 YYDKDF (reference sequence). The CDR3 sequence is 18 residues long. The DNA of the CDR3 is TGTGCCACCAGCACCATACAGGGACAGGGGTCATTGAACACTGAAGCTTTCTTT. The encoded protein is CATSTIQGQGSLNTEAFF.

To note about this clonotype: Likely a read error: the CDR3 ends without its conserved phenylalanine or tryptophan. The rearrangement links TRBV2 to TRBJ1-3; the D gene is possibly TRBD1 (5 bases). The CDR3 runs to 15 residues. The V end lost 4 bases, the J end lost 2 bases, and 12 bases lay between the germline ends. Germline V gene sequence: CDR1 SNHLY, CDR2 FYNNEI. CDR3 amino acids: CASSGREGPGNTIYL. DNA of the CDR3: TGTGCCAGCAGTGGAAGGGAGGGGCCTGGAAACACCATATATCTT.

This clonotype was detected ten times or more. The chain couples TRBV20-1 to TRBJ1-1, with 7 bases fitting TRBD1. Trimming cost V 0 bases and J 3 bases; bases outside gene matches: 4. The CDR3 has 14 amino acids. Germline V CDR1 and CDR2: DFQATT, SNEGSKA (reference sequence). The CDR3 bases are TGCAGTGCTAGAGACCCGGGACAGTACACTGAAGCTTTCTTT. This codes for CSARDPGQYTEAFF.

In DNA form, the CDR3 reads TGCAGTGCCCCGGGGGCCTGGGGCACCGGGGAGCTGTTTTTT. Protein sequence: CSAPGAWGTGELFF. This rearrangement joins TRBV20-1 to TRBJ2-2, with D perhaps matching TRBD1 or TRBD2 (6 bases each). Germline assignment: CDR1 DFQATT and CDR2 SNEGSKA (reference sequence). The CDR3 has 14 residues. V lost 6 bases to trimming and J lost 4 bases, with 15 bases between them.

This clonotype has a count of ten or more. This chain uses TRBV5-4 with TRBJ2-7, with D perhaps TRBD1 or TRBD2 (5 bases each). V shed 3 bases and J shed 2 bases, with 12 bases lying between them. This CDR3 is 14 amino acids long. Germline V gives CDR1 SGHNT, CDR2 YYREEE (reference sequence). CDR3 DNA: TGTGCCAGCAGCTCACCCACGGGGCCCTACGAGCAGTACTTC. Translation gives CASSSPTGPYEQYF.

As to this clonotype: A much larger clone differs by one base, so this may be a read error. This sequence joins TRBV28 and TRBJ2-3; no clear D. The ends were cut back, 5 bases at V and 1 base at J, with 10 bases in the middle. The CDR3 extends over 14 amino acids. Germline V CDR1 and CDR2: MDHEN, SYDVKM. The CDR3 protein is CASSQVHGTDTQYF. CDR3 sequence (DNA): TGTGCCAGCAGTCAGGTGCACGGCACAGATACGCAGTATTTT.

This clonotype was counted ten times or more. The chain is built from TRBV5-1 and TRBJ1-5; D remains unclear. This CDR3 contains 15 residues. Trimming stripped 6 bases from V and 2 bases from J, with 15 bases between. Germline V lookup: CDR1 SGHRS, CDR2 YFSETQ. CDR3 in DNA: TGCGCCAGCAACCCGAGGAAAACTGGCAATCAGCCCCAGCATTTT. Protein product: CASNPRKTGNQPQHF.

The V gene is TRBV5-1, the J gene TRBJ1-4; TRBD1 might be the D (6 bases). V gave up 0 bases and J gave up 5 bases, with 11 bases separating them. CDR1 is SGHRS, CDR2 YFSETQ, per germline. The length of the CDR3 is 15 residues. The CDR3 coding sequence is TGCGCCAGCAGCTTGGGAAGGACAGAAAATGAAAAACTGTTTTTT. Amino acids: CASSLGRTENEKLFF.

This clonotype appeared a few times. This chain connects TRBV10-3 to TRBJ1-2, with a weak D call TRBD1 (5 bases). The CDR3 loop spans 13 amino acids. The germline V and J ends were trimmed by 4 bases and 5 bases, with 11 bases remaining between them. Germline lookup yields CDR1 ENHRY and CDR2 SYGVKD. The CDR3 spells CAISGDRGYGYTF. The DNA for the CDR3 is TGTGCCATCAGTGGGGACCGGGGTTATGGCTACACCTTC.

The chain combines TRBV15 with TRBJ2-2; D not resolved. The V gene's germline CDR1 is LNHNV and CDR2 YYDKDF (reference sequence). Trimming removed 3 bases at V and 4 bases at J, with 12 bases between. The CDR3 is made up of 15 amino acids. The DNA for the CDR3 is TGTGCCACCAGCAGGACCCCTCAAGGCACCGGGGAGCTGTTTTTT. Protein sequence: CATSRTPQGTGELFF.

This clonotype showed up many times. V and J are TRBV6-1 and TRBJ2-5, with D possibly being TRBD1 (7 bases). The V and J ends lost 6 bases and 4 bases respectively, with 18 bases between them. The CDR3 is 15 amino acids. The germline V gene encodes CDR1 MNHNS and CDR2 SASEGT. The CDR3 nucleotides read TGTGCCAGCAGCCTCCAAGGAGGGGGCATAGAGACCCAGTACTTC. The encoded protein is CASSLQGGGIETQYF.

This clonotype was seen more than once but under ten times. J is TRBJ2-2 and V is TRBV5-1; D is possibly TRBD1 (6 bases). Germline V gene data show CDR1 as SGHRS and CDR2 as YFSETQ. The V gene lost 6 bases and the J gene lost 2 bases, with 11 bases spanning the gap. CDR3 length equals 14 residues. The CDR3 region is CASKQGPNTGELFF. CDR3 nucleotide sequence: TGCGCCAGCAAACAGGGCCCTAACACCGGGGAGCTGTTTTTT. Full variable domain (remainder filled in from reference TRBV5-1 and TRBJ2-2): KAGVTQTPRYLIKTRGQQVTLSCSPISGHRSVSWYQQTPGQGLQFLFEYFSETQRNKGNFPGRFSGRQFSNSRSEMNVSTLELGDSALYLCASKQGPNTGELFFGEGSRLTVL.

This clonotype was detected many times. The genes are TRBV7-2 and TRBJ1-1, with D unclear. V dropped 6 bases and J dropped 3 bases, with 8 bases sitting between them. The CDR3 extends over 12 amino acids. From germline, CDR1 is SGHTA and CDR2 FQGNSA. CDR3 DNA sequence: TGTGCCAGCAGTCTCGTCGACACTGAAGCTTTCTTT. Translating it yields CASSLVDTEAFF.

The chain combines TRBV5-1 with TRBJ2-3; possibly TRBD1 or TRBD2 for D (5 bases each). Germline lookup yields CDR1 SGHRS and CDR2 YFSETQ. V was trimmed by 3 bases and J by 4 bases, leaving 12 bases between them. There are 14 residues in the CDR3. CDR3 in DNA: TGCGCCAGCAGCTCTTGGGTGGGGGCAGATACGCAGTATTTT. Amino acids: CASSSWVGADTQYF. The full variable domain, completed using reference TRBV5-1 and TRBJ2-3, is KAGVTQTPRYLIKTRGQQVTLSCSPISGHRSVSWYQQTPGQGLQFLFEYFSETQRNKGNFPGRFSGRQFSNSRSEMNVSTLELGDSALYLCASSSWVGADTQYFGPGTRLTVL.

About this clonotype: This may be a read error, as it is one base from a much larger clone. CDR3 nucleotide sequence: TGTGCCAGCAGTCAGACCGGGACAGAAGGGACCCAGTACTTC. Encoded protein: CASSQTGTEGTQYF. J is TRBJ2-5 and V is TRBV6-2 or TRBV6-3, with 7 bases lining up with TRBD1. V shed 5 bases, J shed 7 bases, and the junction held 10 bases outside the gene matches. The CDR3 is 14 amino acids. Per germline, CDR1 MNHEY and CDR2 SVGEGT.

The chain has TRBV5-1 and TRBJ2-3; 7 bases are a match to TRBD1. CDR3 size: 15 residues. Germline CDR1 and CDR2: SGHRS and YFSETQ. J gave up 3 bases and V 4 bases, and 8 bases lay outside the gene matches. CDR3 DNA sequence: TGCGCCAGCAGCCTGCGACAGGGTGATACAGATACGCAGTATTTT. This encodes CASSLRQGDTDTQYF.